This entry concerns a single T cell receptor (beta chain). What it recognizes is unknown. These data belong to a study of radiotherapy plus CTLA-4 blockade in lung cancer. General study results and limits: Early blood T cell clone changes and increased post-radiation serum interferon-beta were reportedly the strongest response predictors.

Profiling relied on immunoSEQ multiplex PCR, and the TCRdb table lists in-frame clones only, not all of them. The data hold about 78,000 clones, with 70% to 90% observed a single time. The J segment lost 3 bases and the V segment lost 5 bases, leaving 5 bases of the junction unmatched. CDR3 length equals 16 residues. Germline values: CDR1 WSHSY, CDR2 SAAADI. Focal radiation plus CTLA-4 blockade with ipilimumab was administered to patients who had chemo-refractory metastatic non-small-cell lung cancer. The source is a human donor with non-small cell lung cancer who had a partial response to radiotherapy plus ipilimumab. J is TRBJ2-3 and V is TRBV10-2; 13 bases map to TRBD2. This specimen consisted of peripheral blood, obtained from a patient treated with radiotherapy plus ipilimumab. CDR3 sequence reads: CASSILAGGITDTQYF. The CDR3 bases are TGCGCCAGCAGTATACTAGCGGGAGGGATAACAGATACGCAGTATTTT.